The clone carrying this TCR beta chain was counted a few times. As yet, its antigen is unknown. The data were taken from a study of identical twins. Regarding the study as a whole: There were fewer insertions in abundant cord blood beta clonotypes, but memory repertoires showed no such pattern. Recombination models fit unrelated individuals' TCR alpha sharing but underestimated twins'. Low generation-probability sequences were in excess among twin-shared out-of-frame alpha sequences.

TCRdb ran MiXCR on the 5' RACE reads and lists one entry per CDR3 protein. The repertoire holds approximately 240,000 distinct CDR3 sequences, with around 15% as singletons. The CDR3 runs to 14 residues. The V segment lost 0 bases and the J segment 5 bases; nucleotides outside the gene matches: 3. CDR1 and CDR2 from the germline V gene are LGHNA and YNFKEQ. The sample was memory (CD45RO+) T cells sorted from blood. V is TRBV4-2 and J is TRBJ1-1; TRBD1 aligns across 7 bases. The sequence was obtained from a woman aged 18-29 years in good health. Here the CDR3 DNA reads TGTGCCAGCAGCCAAGACTCAGGGGGGACTGAAGCTTTCTTT. Amino acid sequence: CASSQDSGGTEAFF.